These 3 T cell receptor beta chains were sequenced from one sample in a study of cytomegalovirus exposure and HLA in healthy donors. Sequenced by immunoSEQ multiplex PCR; TCRdb stores in-frame clones only, minus some. This table has some 170,000 clones, roughly 96% appearing once. The sequenced sample consisted of PBMCs. All receptors derive from a woman under 30 in good health and CMV-seronegative.

This chain connects TRBV5-1 to TRBJ1-2; TRBD1 matches 7 bases. Germline trimming cut 0 bases from V and 3 bases from J; bases unmatched to any gene: 5. This CDR3 region has 15 residues. Germline V gene lookup returns CDR1 SGHRS and CDR2 YFSETQ. CDR3 residues: CASSLGQGEDYGYTF. The CDR3 bases are TGCGCCAGCAGCTTGGGACAGGGTGAAGACTATGGCTACACCTTC.

The chain combines TRBV7-8 with TRBJ2-7; D may be TRBD2 (5 bases). CDR1 and CDR2 from the germline V gene are SGHVS and FQNEAQ. The CDR3 is 15 amino acids. Between the trimmed V and J ends, which lost 3 bases and 7 bases, there was a span of 19 bases. CDR3 protein: CASSFPIGWEREQYF. CDR3 nucleotides: TGTGCCAGCAGCTTCCCCATCGGTTGGGAGAGGGAGCAGTACTTC.

The chain joins TRBV5-6 to TRBJ1-2, with 7 bases fitting TRBD1. CDR1 is SGHDT, CDR2 YYEEEE, per germline. V gave up 2 bases and J gave up 5 bases; unmatched junction bases: 18. This CDR3 region has 18 residues. In nucleotides, the CDR3 is TGTGCCAGCAGCTTTGGGGATTTAGGGGGCGCTTGGCGATATGGCTACACCTTC. It is translated as CASSFGDLGGAWRYGYTF. The variable domain in full, completed from reference TRBV5-6 and TRBJ1-2, reads DAGVTQSPTHLIKTRGQQVTLRCSPKSGHDTVSWYQQALGQGPQFIFQYYEEEERQRGNFPDRFSGHQFPNYSSELNVNALLLGDSALYLCASSFGDLGGAWRYGYTFGSGTRLTVV.